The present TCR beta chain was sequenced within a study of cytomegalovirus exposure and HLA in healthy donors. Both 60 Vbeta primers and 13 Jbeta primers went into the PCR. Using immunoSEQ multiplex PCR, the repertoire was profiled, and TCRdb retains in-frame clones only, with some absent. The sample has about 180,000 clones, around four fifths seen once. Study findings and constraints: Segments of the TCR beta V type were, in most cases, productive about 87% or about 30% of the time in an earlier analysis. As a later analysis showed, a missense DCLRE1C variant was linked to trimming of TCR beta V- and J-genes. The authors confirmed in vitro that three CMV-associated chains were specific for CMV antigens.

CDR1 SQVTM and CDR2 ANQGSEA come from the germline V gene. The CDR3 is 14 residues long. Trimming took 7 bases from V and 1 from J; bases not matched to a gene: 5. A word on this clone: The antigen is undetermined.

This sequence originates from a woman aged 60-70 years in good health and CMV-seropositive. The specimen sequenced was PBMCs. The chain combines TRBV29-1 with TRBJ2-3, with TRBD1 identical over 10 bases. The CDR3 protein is CSAAGTGGTDTQYF. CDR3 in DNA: TGCAGCGCAGCCGGGACAGGGGGCACAGATACGCAGTATTTT.